The 24 T cell receptor beta chains reported below all come from one sample, sequenced in a study of technical replicates of blood from a few donors. Here immunoSEQ multiplex PCR was the method, and the copy in TCRdb shows in-frame clones only, minus some. The sample has roughly 80,000 clones, roughly 94% seen once. Sequencing was performed on T cells isolated from PBMCs. The receptors originated from a human donor in good health.

The chain employs TRBV19 and TRBJ1-2, with 9 bases fitting TRBD1. V trimming: 9 bases; J trimming: 0 bases; junction bases outside the gene matches: 14. This CDR3 contains 17 residues. CDR1 and CDR2 (germline): LNHDA, SQIVND (reference sequence). The CDR3 here is CASLPITGGVANYGYTF. The CDR3 DNA follows: TGTGCCAGCCTTCCAATTACAGGGGGCGTAGCTAACTATGGCTACACCTTC.

The V and J genes are TRBV6-5 and TRBJ2-7; TRBD1 matches at 9 bases. V was clipped by 4 bases and J by 3 bases; unmatched bases: 4. The CDR3 contains 14 residues. Germline V gene lookup returns CDR1 MNHEY and CDR2 SVGAGI. The DNA of the CDR3 is TGTGCCAGCAGTTGGACAGGGGAGGACTACGAGCAGTACTTC. Translated, it gives CASSWTGEDYEQYF.

V is TRBV7-8 and J is TRBJ1-3; no definite D call. Trimming left V 4 bases short and J 0 bases short, with 13 bases between. Per germline, CDR1 SGHVS and CDR2 FQNEAQ. The CDR3 extends over 16 amino acids. The CDR3 loop is CASSSGGSRSGNTIYF. The CDR3 DNA reads TGTGCCAGCAGCTCAGGAGGTTCCCGCTCTGGAAACACCATATATTTT.

The J gene is TRBJ2-5, the V gene TRBV11-3; D is possibly TRBD2 (7 bases). This CDR3 is built from 14 residues. Trimming left V 5 bases short and J 2 bases short, with 12 bases between. Germline values: CDR1 SGHNT, CDR2 YENEEA. Written as DNA, the CDR3 is TGTGCCAGCAGCCCCAGGGGAGGGCAAGAGACCCAGTACTTC. Translated: CASSPRGGQETQYF.

The chain has TRBV11-2 and TRBJ2-7; tentatively, D is TRBD2 (5 bases). Germline values: CDR1 SGHAT, CDR2 FQNNGV. The CDR3 has 11 amino acids. V lost 10 bases and J lost 4, with 11 bases in between. The CDR3 coding sequence is TGTGCCATCGCCCGGGGTTACGAGCAGTACTTC. Amino acids: CAIARGYEQYF.

The CDR3 DNA reads as TGTGCCAGCGGAAGTGGGGCAGGCCCTGAAAAACTGTTTTTT. Amino acids: CASGSGAGPEKLFF. This chain joins TRBV6-6 and TRBJ1-4; TRBD1 is a possible D gene (5 bases). The germline V and J ends were trimmed by 8 bases and 7 bases, with 17 bases remaining between them. CDR1 and CDR2 from the germline V gene are MNHNY and SVGAGI (reference sequence). The CDR3 extends over 14 amino acids.

V is TRBV2 and J is TRBJ1-1; D uncertain. CDR1 and CDR2 from the germline V gene are SNHLY and FYNNEI. V was cut by 7 bases and J by 2 bases, with 8 bases left in between. The CDR3 is made up of 12 amino acids. CDR3 bases: TGTGCCAGCAAAATCGGTAACACTGAAGCTTTCTTT. Its translation is CASKIGNTEAFF. The full variable domain, in which reference TRBV2 and TRBJ1-1 provide the parts outside the CDR3, is EPEVTQTPSHQVTQMGQEVILRCVPISNHLYFYWYRQILGQKVEFLVSFYNNEISEKSEIFDDQFSVERPDGSNFTLKIRSTKLEDSAMYFCASKIGNTEAFFGQGTRLTVV.

This chain uses TRBV30 with TRBJ2-5; 7 nucleotides align to TRBD1. Germline CDR1 reads GTSNPN; CDR2 reads SVGIG (reference sequence). The CDR3 has 12 residues. With V trimmed by 3 bases and J by 4 bases, 2 bases remained unmatched. The CDR3 nucleotides read TGTGCCTGGAGGACAGGGTCAGAGACCCAGTACTTC. Its protein product is CAWRTGSETQYF. The whole variable domain, filled in from reference TRBV30 and TRBJ2-5, reads SQTIHQWPATLVQPVGSPLSLECTVEGTSNPNLYWYRQAAGRGLQLLFYSVGIGQISSEVPQNLSASRPQDRQFILSSKKLLLSDSGFYLCAWRTGSETQYFGPGTRLLVL.

The gene calls are TRBV28 and TRBJ1-5; D perhaps matches TRBD1 (5 bases). The CDR3 has 12 residues. The germline gives CDR1 MDHEN, CDR2 SYDVKM. The germline V and J ends were trimmed by 5 bases and 6 bases, with 8 bases remaining between them. CDR3 in amino acids: CASSTGGQPQHF. CDR3 nucleotide sequence: TGTGCCAGCAGTACCGGGGGTCAGCCCCAGCATTTT.

The chain couples TRBV30 to TRBJ2-5; TRBD1 might be the D (5 bases). Deletions cut 6 bases from V and 4 bases from J, with 15 bases between. CDR1 GTSNPN and CDR2 SVGIG come from the germline V gene (reference sequence). The CDR3 extends over 13 amino acids. The CDR3 DNA reads TGTGCCTGTCCAGGGATGAAAATAGAGACCCAGTACTTC. Encoded protein: CACPGMKIETQYF.

The chain joins TRBV27 to TRBJ1-1; D remains ambiguous. V was trimmed by 0 bases and J by 8 bases, leaving 10 bases between them. The V gene's germline CDR1 is MNHEY and CDR2 SMNVEV (reference sequence). The CDR3 sequence is 13 residues long. CDR3 DNA: TGTGCCAGCAGTTTATCGATGATAGCCGAAGCTTTCTTT. Translating it yields CASSLSMIAEAFF.

This clone was found a few times. The chain has TRBV30 and TRBJ1-1, with D unresolved. Per germline, CDR1 GTSNPN and CDR2 SVGIG (reference sequence). The CDR3 consists of 15 residues. V lost 2 bases and J 0 bases, leaving 13 bases between the germline ends. CDR3 in DNA: TGTGCCTGGAGTCGAAATGCAGTTTTGAACACTGAAGCTTTCTTT. It encodes CAWSRNAVLNTEAFF.

The chain couples TRBV27 to TRBJ2-1; D is perhaps TRBD2 (6 bases). Germline V gene sequence: CDR1 MNHEY, CDR2 SMNVEV (reference sequence). The CDR3 is 13 amino acids. Trimming removed 3 bases at V and 6 bases at J, with 9 bases between. This chain's CDR3 is CASSFVSGNEQFF. The CDR3 DNA is TGTGCCAGCAGTTTTGTTAGCGGCAATGAGCAGTTCTTC.

This clone came up once. The chain is built from TRBV10-3 and TRBJ2-7; the match to TRBD2 covers 9 bases. V gave up 6 bases and J gave up 0 bases; unmatched junction bases: 3. The CDR3 length is 14 residues. Germline V gene lookup returns CDR1 ENHRY and CDR2 SYGVKD. This CDR3 is CAISISGSSYEQYF. DNA for the CDR3: TGTGCCATCAGCATTAGCGGGAGCTCCTACGAGCAGTACTTC.

The CDR3 sequence: CASSPGMNTEAFF. The CDR3 DNA sequence: TGTGCCAGCAGTCCCGGGATGAACACTGAAGCTTTCTTT. The J gene is TRBJ1-1, the V gene TRBV2; D uncertain. V was pared by 5 bases and J by 0 bases, with 7 bases between. The CDR3 sequence is 13 residues long. The germline gives CDR1 SNHLY, CDR2 FYNNEI.

This clone has only one observation. The CDR3 is CASQGDSHEQYF. In nucleotides, the CDR3 is TGTGCCAGCCAGGGGGACAGTCACGAGCAGTACTTC. The chain links TRBV2 to TRBJ2-7; 7 nucleotides match TRBD1. The germline CDR1 and CDR2 sequences are SNHLY and FYNNEI. The CDR3 has 12 amino acids. V shed 8 bases, J shed 5 bases, and the junction held 6 bases outside the gene matches.

The chain employs TRBV7-9 and TRBJ2-7; a possible D gene is TRBD2 (6 bases). CDR1 SEHNR and CDR2 FQNEAQ come from the germline V gene (reference sequence). The CDR3 loop spans 13 amino acids. V lost 3 bases and J 6 bases, leaving 12 bases between the germline ends. CDR3 DNA: TGTGCCAGCAGCTTTCCGGGAGTGGTCGAGCAGTACTTC. It encodes CASSFPGVVEQYF.

The rearrangement uses TRBV7-9 and TRBJ2-1; 8 positions match TRBD2. Per germline, CDR1 SEHNR and CDR2 FQNEAQ (reference sequence). This CDR3 has 14 residues. V dropped 5 bases and J dropped 10; count of bases not matched to a gene: 10. The CDR3 bases are TGTGCCAGCAGCGCCGGGACTAGAGGACGAGAGCAGTTCTTC. It codes for CASSAGTRGREQFF. Full variable domain (remainder filled in from reference TRBV7-9 and TRBJ2-1): DTGVSQNPRHKITKRGQNVTFRCDPISEHNRLYWYRQTLGQGPEFLTYFQNEAQLEKSRLLSDRFSAERPKGSFSTLEIQRTEQGDSAMYLCASSAGTRGREQFFGPGTRLTVL.

The CDR3: CASSSREGNYAGELFF. DNA of the CDR3: TGTGCCAGCAGCTCCCGTGAGGGCAACTATGCCGGGGAGCTGTTTTTT. The chain is built from TRBV9 and TRBJ2-2; possibly TRBD2 for D (5 bases). Germline V lookup: CDR1 SGDLS, CDR2 YYNGEE. V lost 4 bases and J 6 bases, leaving 19 bases between the germline ends. CDR3 length equals 16 residues. The variable domain in full, completed from reference TRBV9 and TRBJ2-2, reads DSGVTQTPKHLITATGQRVTLRCSPRSGDLSVYWYQQSLDQGLQFLIQYYNGEERAKGNILERFSAQQFPDLHSELNLSSLELGDSALYFCASSSREGNYAGELFFGEGSRLTVL.

V is TRBV6-1 and J is TRBJ2-1; 7 bases are a match to TRBD2. The CDR3 is 16 amino acids. Losses at the gene ends were 1 base for V and 8 bases for J; bases not matched to a gene: 11. Germline V lookup: CDR1 MNHNS, CDR2 SASEGT. CDR3 loop: CASSEGHQRDVDEQFF. The CDR3 region has the DNA TGTGCCAGCAGTGAAGGTCACCAGCGGGATGTCGATGAGCAGTTCTTC.

In this sample, this clone turned up once. J is TRBJ2-7 and V is TRBV5-5, with TRBD2 as a possible D gene (5 bases). This CDR3 contains 16 residues. The germline CDR1 and CDR2 sequences are SGHKS and YYEKEE (reference sequence). The V end lost 1 base, the J end lost 3 bases, and 17 bases lay between the germline ends. The CDR3 DNA follows: TGTGCCAGCAGCTTGCAAGATTCAGCGGTTCTCTACGAGCAGTACTTC. This gives the protein CASSLQDSAVLYEQYF.

The chain joins TRBV25-1 to TRBJ2-7; 8 bases are a match to TRBD1. Germline loops: CDR1 MGHDK, CDR2 SYGVNS. This CDR3 spans 16 amino acids. V was pared by 4 bases and J by 5 bases, with 13 bases of the junction left unmatched. CDR3 sequence reads: CASSGNRDRPGDEQYF. The CDR3 DNA is TGTGCCAGCAGTGGGAACCGGGACAGGCCCGGGGACGAGCAGTACTTC.

This chain connects TRBV7-3 to TRBJ2-3; D may be TRBD2 (5 bases). Germline V gene lookup returns CDR1 SGHTA and CDR2 FQGTGA. Between the trimmed V and J ends, which lost 4 bases and 4 bases, there was a span of 18 bases. This CDR3 region has 16 residues. CDR3 in DNA: TGTGCCAGCAGCTCGTCAATGGGAACTAGATCAGATACGCAGTATTTT. Translation: CASSSSMGTRSDTQYF. The full variable domain, with the rest looked up from reference TRBV7-3 and TRBJ2-3, is GAGVSQTPSNKVTEKGKYVELRCDPISGHTALYWYRQSLGQGPEFLIYFQGTGAADDSGLPNDRFFAVRPEGSVSTLKIQRTERGDSAVYLCASSSSMGTRSDTQYFGPGTRLTVL.

This clone was seen a few times. The chain couples TRBV7-9 to TRBJ1-5, with D unclear. The CDR3 covers 12 residues. The ends were cut back, 3 bases at V and 3 bases at J, with 3 bases in the middle. Germline CDR1 is SEHNR and CDR2 is FQNEAQ (reference sequence). CDR3 sequence reads: CASSFNNQPQHF. DNA for the CDR3: TGTGCCAGCAGCTTTAACAATCAGCCCCAGCATTTT.